This TCR beta chain is drawn from a study of blood T cell repertoires in COVID-19. In the study overall: In each case, the material was cDNA or gDNA derived from T cells, B-cell-depleted T cells, or PBMCs.

Methods used by the authors: Reference gene primer amplification gave nucleated cell count estimates. TCRdb keeps only in-frame clones here, not all; method: immunoSEQ multiplex PCR. V and J calls and clone size are as listed in that table; D and trimming were resolved from the DNA. The sample records 400,000 to 500,000 clones, around nine tenths being singletons. V lost 7 bases, J lost 5 bases, and 13 bases stayed unmatched. Germline V gene lookup returns CDR1 SGDLS and CDR2 YYNGEE. This CDR3 spans 16 amino acids. This clone was recorded only once. The source of this sequence is a woman between 35 and 50 years old who had recovered from COVID-19. Sequenced: PBMCs or T cells enriched from blood (not recorded which). The chain joins TRBV9 to TRBJ2-2, with 8 bases identical to TRBD2. CDR3 DNA: TGTGCCAGCCAGACCGGCGGGAGGCCCCTTACCGGGGAGCTGTTTTTT. Its protein product is CASQTGGRPLTGELFF.